This passage covers 21 T cell receptor beta chains from one sample sequenced in a study of shared clonotypes between healthy human individuals. Only in-frame clones appear in the TCRdb table, and some are missing; sequencing was by immunoSEQ multiplex PCR. The sample has about 2.4 million clones; 80% to 95% are singletons. Input material: naive CD4+ T cells from PBMCs. Stated subset: CD45RA+ positively selected. The source is a man aged 18 to 29 in good health. Some clones in this sample may be carry-over from other donors' samples.

This chain joins TRBV5-1 and TRBJ2-1, with D possibly TRBD1 on 6 matching bases. This CDR3 comprises 17 residues. Trimming took 5 bases from V and 8 from J, leaving 26 bases between them. The germline V gene has CDR1 SGHRS and CDR2 YFSETQ. The CDR3 reads CASRSNPGARKYDEQFF. Here the CDR3 DNA reads TGCGCCAGCAGGTCGAACCCAGGGGCGAGGAAGTACGATGAGCAGTTCTTC.

The rearrangement uses TRBV6-1 and TRBJ1-4; weak D call: TRBD1 (5 bases). V was shortened by 0 bases and J by 11 bases, with 16 bases between the two germline ends. Germline V lookup: CDR1 MNHNS, CDR2 SASEGT. The CDR3 length is 15 residues. Here the CDR3 reads CASSEALRGVGKLFF. The CDR3 bases are TGTGCCAGCAGTGAAGCGCTCCGGGGGGTAGGGAAACTGTTTTTT.

The V and J genes are TRBV10-3 and TRBJ2-1; 12 positions match TRBD2. Germline V gene data show CDR1 as ENHRY and CDR2 as SYGVKD. The CDR3 totals 15 residues. J gave up 4 bases and V 7 bases, and 5 bases lay outside the gene matches. The CDR3 sequence: CAITPTSGGYNEQFF. DNA for the CDR3: TGTGCCATCACGCCGACTAGCGGGGGATACAATGAGCAGTTCTTC.

V gene TRBV28 combines with J gene TRBJ2-7; no definite D call. From germline, CDR1 is MDHEN and CDR2 SYDVKM. The CDR3 is 15 residues long. Trimming removed 2 bases at V and 0 bases at J, with 11 bases between. DNA of the CDR3: TGTGCCAGCAGTTTAGACTCCCTGGGCTCCTACGAGCAGTACTTC. This codes for CASSLDSLGSYEQYF.

The chain combines TRBV28 with TRBJ1-6; possibly TRBD1 for D (5 bases). Trimming took off 2 bases at V and 13 bases at J, with 6 bases between the two ends. Looked up from germline, CDR1 is MDHEN and CDR2 is SYDVKM. The CDR3 covers 11 residues. CDR3 sequence reads: CASSLRDPLHF. In DNA, the CDR3 is TGTGCCAGCAGTTTAAGGGACCCCCTCCACTTT.

This chain links TRBV21-1 with TRBJ2-6. TRBV21-1 is termed a pseudogene. This CDR3 has 16 residues. CDR3 DNA: TGTGCCAGTGGGGGACCGTGTATGACTGGGGCCAACGTCCTGACTTTC. Encoded protein: CASGGPCMTGANVLTF.

To note about this clone: Other DNA sequences in this specimen translate into the identical CDR3. The CDR3 spells CASSQSSYEQYF. The CDR3 DNA reads TGTGCCAGCTCACAATCCTCCTACGAGCAGTACTTC. This rearrangement joins TRBV18 to TRBJ2-7; no clear D. Germline V CDR1 and CDR2: KGHSH, LQKENI. This CDR3 has 12 residues. Trimming cost V 4 bases and J 0 bases, with 4 bases left between them. Using reference TRBV18 and TRBJ2-7 for the parts outside the CDR3, the full variable domain is NAGVMQNPRHLVRRRGQEARLRCSPMKGHSHVYWYRQLPEEGLKFMVYLQKENIIDESGMPKERFSAEFPKEGPSILRIQQVVRGDSAAYFCASSQSSYEQYFGPGTRLTVT.

This chain uses TRBV5-1 with TRBJ2-7, with a tentative D call TRBD1 (8 bases). CDR1 SGHRS and CDR2 YFSETQ come from the germline V gene. Deletions cut 4 bases from V and 5 bases from J, with 19 bases between. The length of the CDR3 is 15 residues. In DNA form, the CDR3 reads TGCGCCAGCAGCCTTCTGACAGGGGAGGGGAACGAGCAGTACTTC. This translates into CASSLLTGEGNEQYF.

This sequence joins TRBV18 and TRBJ1-4, with a possible D match to TRBD1 (6 bases). The length of the CDR3 is 13 residues. Germline values: CDR1 KGHSH, CDR2 LQKENI. Deletions cut 3 bases from V and 8 bases from J, with 10 bases between. The CDR3 DNA sequence: TGTGCCAGCTCACCCCGACAGGAAGAAAAACTGTTTTTT. Amino acid sequence: CASSPRQEEKLFF.

This clone was detected only once. V and J are TRBV4-1 and TRBJ2-5; no clear D. Trimming shortened V by 8 bases and J by 3 bases, and 16 bases separated the two germline ends. Germline values: CDR1 MGHRA, CDR2 YSYEKL. The CDR3 has 14 amino acids. In DNA, the CDR3 is TGCGCCAGCGCCTACCTGGCGGAGAAAGAGACCCAGTACTTC. Protein product: CASAYLAEKETQYF.

The chain uses TRBV5-1 and TRBJ1-1; D remains unclear. The germline V and J ends were trimmed by 5 bases and 2 bases, with 19 bases remaining between them. Germline assignment: CDR1 SGHRS and CDR2 YFSETQ. This CDR3 spans 16 amino acids. The chain's CDR3 is CASSRIPHSDNTEAFF. CDR3 nucleotide sequence: TGCGCCAGCAGTCGAATCCCACACAGCGATAACACTGAAGCTTTCTTT.

This chain uses TRBV28 with TRBJ2-1, with 12 bases lining up with TRBD2. J was trimmed by 7 bases and V by 4 bases; bases with no gene match: 14. The V gene's germline CDR1 is MDHEN and CDR2 SYDVKM. This CDR3 comprises 18 residues. CDR3 nucleotides: TGTGCCAGCAGTTCCAGGACTAGCGGGATTTGGTTAGGGAATGAGCAGTTCTTC. Protein: CASSSRTSGIWLGNEQFF.

The chain carries TRBV7-9 and TRBJ1-5; D unresolved. From germline, CDR1 is SEHNR and CDR2 FQNEAQ (reference sequence). The CDR3 runs 13 residues. V gave up 5 bases and J gave up 13 bases, with 18 bases separating them. CDR3 amino acids: CASSQADRSAQHF. CDR3 DNA sequence: TGTGCCAGCAGCCAAGCGGATCGTTCAGCTCAGCATTTT.

The gene calls are TRBV29-1 and TRBJ2-1; D unclear. V lost 6 bases to trimming and J lost 0 bases, with 12 bases between them. Per the germline V gene, CDR1 is SQVTM and CDR2 is ANQGSEA. This CDR3 has 14 amino acids. CDR3 DNA: TGCAGCGTAGACACTCGGAGCTCCTACAATGAGCAGTTCTTC. This encodes CSVDTRSSYNEQFF.

V is TRBV5-1 and J is TRBJ1-2, with D possibly being TRBD1 (5 bases). Germline V gene data show CDR1 as SGHRS and CDR2 as YFSETQ. The ends were cut back, 0 bases at V and 8 bases at J, with 20 bases in the middle. The CDR3 runs 16 residues. As DNA, the CDR3 is TGCGCCAGCAGCTTGGGGAGAAACAGGTCCCCAGGGGGCTACACCTTC. Its protein is CASSLGRNRSPGGYTF.

This sequence joins TRBV10-3 and TRBJ2-1; the match to TRBD2 covers 7 bases. With 3 bases clipped from V and 5 bases from J, the junction kept 10 bases outside the gene matches. There are 16 residues in the CDR3. The germline CDR1 and CDR2 sequences are ENHRY and SYGVKD. The CDR3 loop is CAISELAPLTNNEQFF. CDR3 in DNA: TGTGCCATCAGTGAACTAGCGCCCCTAACGAACAATGAGCAGTTCTTC.

J is TRBJ2-5 and V is TRBV21-1; TRBD1, as called in the table, went unchecked against the DNA. TRBV21-1 is reported as a pseudogene. The CDR3 contains 15 residues. The DNA of the CDR3 is TGTGCCAGCAGCACCAGGACAGGGATCCACGAGACCCAGTACTTC. Protein sequence: CASSTRTGIHETQYF.

V usage is TRBV5-1 and J usage is TRBJ2-5, with 7 positions matching TRBD2. The trim removed 2 bases at V and 5 bases at J, leaving 9 bases unmatched. CDR3 length: 15 amino acids. The germline gives CDR1 SGHRS, CDR2 YFSETQ. The CDR3 reads CASSFGREMRETQYF. CDR3 DNA: TGCGCCAGCAGCTTTGGGCGGGAGATGCGGGAGACCCAGTACTTC.

V usage is TRBV7-2 and J usage is TRBJ2-5; D call uncertain. The germline V gene encodes CDR1 SGHTA and CDR2 FQGNSA. Trimming cost V 5 bases and J 5 bases, with 18 bases left between them. This CDR3 spans 15 amino acids. CDR3 DNA: TGTGCCAGCAGCACTTACCAATTTTCGGTGGAGACCCAGTACTTC. Residues: CASSTYQFSVETQYF.

In nucleotides, the CDR3 is TGTGCCAGCAGTTTGGTGAGGACAGATACGCAGTATTTT. Translated, it gives CASSLVRTDTQYF. This chain uses TRBV28 with TRBJ2-3; D is uncertain. The germline CDR1 and CDR2 sequences are MDHEN and SYDVKM. The CDR3 has 13 amino acids. V was cut by 3 bases and J by 3 bases, with 7 bases left in between.

The chain uses TRBV2 and TRBJ2-1; TRBD2 is a possible D gene (5 bases). Trimming took 6 bases from V and 7 from J, leaving 25 bases between them. Germline lookup yields CDR1 SNHLY and CDR2 FYNNEI. The CDR3 runs to 17 residues. The CDR3 coding sequence is TGTGCCAGCAGCTCGACCTACAATCGAGGGTTCGGAAATGAGCAGTTCTTC. Its translation is CASSSTYNRGFGNEQFF.